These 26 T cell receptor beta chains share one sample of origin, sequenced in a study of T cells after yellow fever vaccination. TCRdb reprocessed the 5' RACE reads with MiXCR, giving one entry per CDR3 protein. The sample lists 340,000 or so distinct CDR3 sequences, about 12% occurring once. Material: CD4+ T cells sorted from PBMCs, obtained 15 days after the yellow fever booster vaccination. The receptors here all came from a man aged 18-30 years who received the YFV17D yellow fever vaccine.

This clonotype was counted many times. CDR3: CASSYDRNTEAFF. As DNA, the CDR3 is TGTGCCAGCAGCTATGACAGGAACACTGAAGCTTTCTTT. J is TRBJ1-1 and V is TRBV7-2; possible D gene TRBD1, 5 bases. V was trimmed by 4 bases and J by 1 base, leaving 7 bases between them. The CDR3 runs to 13 residues. Germline V gene lookup returns CDR1 SGHTA and CDR2 FQGNSA.

The chain's CDR3 is CATAGQGNEKLFF. DNA for the CDR3: TGTGCCACGGCAGGACAGGGTAATGAAAAACTGTTTTTT. The chain links TRBV2 to TRBJ1-4; 8 bases are shared with TRBD1. Germline V lookup: CDR1 SNHLY, CDR2 FYNNEI. The CDR3 is made up of 13 amino acids. Trimming took 10 bases from V and 4 from J; bases not matched to a gene: 5.

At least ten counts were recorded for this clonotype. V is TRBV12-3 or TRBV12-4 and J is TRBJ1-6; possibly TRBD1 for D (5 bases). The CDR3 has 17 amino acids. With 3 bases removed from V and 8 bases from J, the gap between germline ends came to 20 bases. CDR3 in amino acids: CASSLGIRGRDDSPLHF. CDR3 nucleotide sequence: TGTGCCAGCAGTTTGGGAATAAGGGGCCGTGATGATTCACCCCTCCACTTT.

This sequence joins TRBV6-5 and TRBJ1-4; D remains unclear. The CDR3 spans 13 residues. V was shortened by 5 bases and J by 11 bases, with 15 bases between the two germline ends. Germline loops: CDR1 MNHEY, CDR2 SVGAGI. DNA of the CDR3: TGTGCCAGCAGTCCCCAGGACCTTTCGAAACTGTTTTTT. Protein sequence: CASSPQDLSKLFF.

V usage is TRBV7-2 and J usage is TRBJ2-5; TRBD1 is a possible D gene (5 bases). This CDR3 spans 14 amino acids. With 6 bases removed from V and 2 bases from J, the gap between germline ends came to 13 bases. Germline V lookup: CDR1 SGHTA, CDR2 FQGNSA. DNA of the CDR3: TGTGCCAGCAGTTTCAGACAGCTACAAGAGACCCAGTACTTC. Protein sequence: CASSFRQLQETQYF.

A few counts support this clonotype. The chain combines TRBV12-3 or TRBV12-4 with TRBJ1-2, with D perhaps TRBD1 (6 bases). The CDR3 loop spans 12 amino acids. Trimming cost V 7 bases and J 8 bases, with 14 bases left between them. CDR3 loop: CASKQGFGGYTF. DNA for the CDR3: TGTGCCAGCAAACAGGGATTTGGAGGCTACACCTTC.

The CDR3 region has the DNA TGCGCCAGCGGGACAGGCGAATTCTATGGCTACACCTTC. Translating it yields CASGTGEFYGYTF. This chain links TRBV5-1 with TRBJ1-2; 8 bases line up with TRBD1. Germline V gene lookup returns CDR1 SGHRS and CDR2 YFSETQ. J lost 4 bases, V lost 7 bases, and 6 bases had no gene match. The length of the CDR3 is 13 residues.

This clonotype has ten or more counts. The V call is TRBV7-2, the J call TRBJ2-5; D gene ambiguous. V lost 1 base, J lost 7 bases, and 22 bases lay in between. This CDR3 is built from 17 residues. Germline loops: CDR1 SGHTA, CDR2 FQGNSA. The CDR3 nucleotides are TGTGCCAGCAGCTTAGACCTAAATATAGTGGAACACGGGACCCAGTACTTC. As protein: CASSLDLNIVEHGTQYF.

Here the CDR3 reads CASSQEFRNQPQHF. Here the CDR3 DNA reads TGTGCCAGCAGCCAAGAGTTCAGAAATCAGCCCCAGCATTTT. The J gene is TRBJ1-5, the V gene TRBV4-2; D not certain. V was trimmed by 0 bases and J by 4 bases, leaving 7 bases between them. Germline CDR1 LGHNA, CDR2 YNFKEQ. The CDR3 runs to 14 residues.

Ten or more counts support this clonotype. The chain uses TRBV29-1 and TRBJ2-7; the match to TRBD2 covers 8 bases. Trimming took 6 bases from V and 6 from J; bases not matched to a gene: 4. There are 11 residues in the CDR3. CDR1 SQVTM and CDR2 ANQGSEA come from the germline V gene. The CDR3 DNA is TGCAGCGTCCAGCGGGGGAGCGAGCAGTACTTC. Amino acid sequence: CSVQRGSEQYF.

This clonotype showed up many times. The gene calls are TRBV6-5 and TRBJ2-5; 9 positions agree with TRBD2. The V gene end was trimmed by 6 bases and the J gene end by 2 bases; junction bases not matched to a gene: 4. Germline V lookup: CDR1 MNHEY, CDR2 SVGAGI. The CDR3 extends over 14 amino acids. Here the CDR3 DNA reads TGTGCCAGCAGCAGACTAGCGGCACAAGAGACCCAGTACTTC. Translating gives CASSRLAAQETQYF.

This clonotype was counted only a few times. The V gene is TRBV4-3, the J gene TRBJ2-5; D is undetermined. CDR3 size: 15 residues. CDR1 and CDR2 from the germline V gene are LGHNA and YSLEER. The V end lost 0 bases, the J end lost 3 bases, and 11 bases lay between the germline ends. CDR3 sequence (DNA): TGCGCCAGCAGCCAAGATTACGGCCGTGAAGAGACCCAGTACTTC. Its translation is CASSQDYGREETQYF.

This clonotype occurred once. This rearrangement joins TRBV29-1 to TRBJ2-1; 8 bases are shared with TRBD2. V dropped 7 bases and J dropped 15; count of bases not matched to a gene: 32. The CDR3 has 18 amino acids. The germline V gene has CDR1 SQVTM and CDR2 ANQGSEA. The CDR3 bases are TGCAGCGGGGACCTATCACTTCCGGGACTAGGTTTTTCGGGTGGTCGGTTCTTC. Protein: CSGDLSLPGLGFSGGRFF.

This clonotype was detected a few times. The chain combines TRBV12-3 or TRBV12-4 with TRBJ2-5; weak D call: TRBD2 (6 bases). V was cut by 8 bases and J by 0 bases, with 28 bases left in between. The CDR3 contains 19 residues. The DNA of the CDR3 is TGTGCCAGCGGGAGGATGGTTAGTACGGCGGGTACAAACCAAGAGACCCAGTACTTC. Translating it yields CASGRMVSTAGTNQETQYF.

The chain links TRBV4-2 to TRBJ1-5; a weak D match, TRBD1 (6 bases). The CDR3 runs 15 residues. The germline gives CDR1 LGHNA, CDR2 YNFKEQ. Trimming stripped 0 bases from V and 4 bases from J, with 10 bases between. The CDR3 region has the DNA TGTGCCAGCAGCCAAGACGGACAGACAAATCAGCCCCAGCATTTT. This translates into CASSQDGQTNQPQHF.

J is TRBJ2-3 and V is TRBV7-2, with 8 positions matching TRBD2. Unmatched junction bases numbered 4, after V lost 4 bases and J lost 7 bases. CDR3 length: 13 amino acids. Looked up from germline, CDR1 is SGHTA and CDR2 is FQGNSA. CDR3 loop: CASSSGGGHTQYF. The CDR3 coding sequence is TGTGCCAGCAGCTCCGGGGGGGGGCATACGCAGTATTTT.

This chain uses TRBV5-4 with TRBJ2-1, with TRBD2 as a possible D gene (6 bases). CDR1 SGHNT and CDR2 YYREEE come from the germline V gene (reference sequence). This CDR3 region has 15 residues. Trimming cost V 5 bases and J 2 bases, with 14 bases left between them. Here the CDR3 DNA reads TGTGCCAGCAGGGCCCGTGGCGGGACCTACAATGAGCAGTTCTTC. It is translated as CASRARGGTYNEQFF.

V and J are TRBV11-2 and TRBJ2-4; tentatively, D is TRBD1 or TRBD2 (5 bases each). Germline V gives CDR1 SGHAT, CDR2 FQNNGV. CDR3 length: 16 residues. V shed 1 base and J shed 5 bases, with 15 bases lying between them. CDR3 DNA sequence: TGTGCCAGCAGCTTAGTGGGACCCCCGGCCCAAAACATTCAGTACTTC. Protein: CASSLVGPPAQNIQYF. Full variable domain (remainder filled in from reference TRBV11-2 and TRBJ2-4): EAGVAQSPRYKIIEKRQSVAFWCNPISGHATLYWYQQILGQGPKLLIQFQNNGVVDDSQLPKDRFSAERLKGVDSTLKIQPAKLEDSAVYLCASSLVGPPAQNIQYFGAGTRLSVL.

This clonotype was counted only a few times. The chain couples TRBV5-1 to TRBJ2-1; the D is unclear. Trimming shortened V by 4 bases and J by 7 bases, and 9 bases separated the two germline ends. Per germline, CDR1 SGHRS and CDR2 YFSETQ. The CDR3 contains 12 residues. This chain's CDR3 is CASSRQGNEQFF. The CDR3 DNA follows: TGCGCCAGCAGCCGCCAAGGGAATGAGCAGTTCTTC.

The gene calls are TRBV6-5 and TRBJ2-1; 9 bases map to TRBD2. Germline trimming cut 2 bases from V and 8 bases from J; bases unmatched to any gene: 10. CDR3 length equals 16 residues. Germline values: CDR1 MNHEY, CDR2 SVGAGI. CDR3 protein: CASSYRSGGLTDEQFF. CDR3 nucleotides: TGTGCCAGCAGTTACCGAAGCGGGGGGCTGACTGATGAGCAGTTCTTC.

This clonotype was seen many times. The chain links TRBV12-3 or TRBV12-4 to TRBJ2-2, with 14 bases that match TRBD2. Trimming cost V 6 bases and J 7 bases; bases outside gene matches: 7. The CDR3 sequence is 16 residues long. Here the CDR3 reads CASSSGTSGGGGELFF. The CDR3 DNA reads TGTGCCAGCAGCTCCGGGACTAGCGGGGGAGGCGGGGAGCTGTTTTTT.

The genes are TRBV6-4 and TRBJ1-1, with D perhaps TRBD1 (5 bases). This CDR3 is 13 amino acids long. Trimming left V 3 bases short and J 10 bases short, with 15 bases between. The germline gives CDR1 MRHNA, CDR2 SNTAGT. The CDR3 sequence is CASSESGHAVAFF. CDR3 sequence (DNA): TGTGCCAGCAGTGAAAGTGGACATGCAGTAGCTTTCTTT.

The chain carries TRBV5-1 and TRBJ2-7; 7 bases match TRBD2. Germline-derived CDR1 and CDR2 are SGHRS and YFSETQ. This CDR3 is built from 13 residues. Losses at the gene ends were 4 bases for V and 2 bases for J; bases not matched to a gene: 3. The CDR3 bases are TGCGCCAGCAGCCGGGGGGAGACCTACGAGCAGTACGTC. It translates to CASSRGETYEQYV.

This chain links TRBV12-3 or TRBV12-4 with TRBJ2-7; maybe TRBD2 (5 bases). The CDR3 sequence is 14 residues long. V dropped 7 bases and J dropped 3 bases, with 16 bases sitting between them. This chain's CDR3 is CASTRGAPGYEQYF. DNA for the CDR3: TGTGCCAGCACCCGGGGTGCACCTGGCTACGAGCAGTACTTC.

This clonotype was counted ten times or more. The CDR3 sequence is CSVLDPGSPGDEQYF. The CDR3 coding sequence is TGCAGCGTCCTAGATCCAGGGTCTCCCGGGGACGAGCAGTACTTC. The genes are TRBV29-1 and TRBJ2-7; D tentatively reads TRBD1 or TRBD2 (5 bases each). CDR1 is SQVTM and CDR2 is ANQGSEA in the germline V gene. Trimming shortened V by 6 bases and J by 5 bases, and 23 bases separated the two germline ends. The CDR3 has 15 residues.

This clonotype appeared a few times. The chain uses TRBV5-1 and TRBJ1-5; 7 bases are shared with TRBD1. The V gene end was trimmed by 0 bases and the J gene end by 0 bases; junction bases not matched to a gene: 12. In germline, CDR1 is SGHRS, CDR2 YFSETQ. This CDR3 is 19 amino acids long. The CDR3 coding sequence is TGCGCCAGCAGCTTGGAGGACCGGGACAGACTTCATAGCAATCAGCCCCAGCATTTT. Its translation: CASSLEDRDRLHSNQPQHF.